Sequencing of this T cell receptor (beta chain) was carried out in a study of T cell responses to AZD1222 COVID-19 vaccine. Germline CDR1 is SNHLY and CDR2 is FYNNEI. The CDR3 covers 13 residues. As regards this clone: Its matching antigen is unknown. One end of the junction is discordant with germline, which a read error may explain.

Regarding the study as a whole: The donor group comprised mostly white British people and more females; the analysis possibly underestimated clonal diversity. Seropositive AZD1222 recipients at baseline numbered only five to seven. Spike-specific TCR depth and breadth grew after two AZD1222 doses. In all cases, repertoires were sampled only after the peak T cell response.

Clones were read by immunoSEQ multiplex PCR, and TCRdb kept only the in-frame ones, dropping some. The table has about 110,000 clones, about 90% seen once. This sequence was found in an adult who received the AZD1222 COVID-19 vaccine. The source was peripheral blood, collected 28 days after the second AZD1222 dose. The J gene is TRBJ1-2, the V gene TRBV2, with D possibly being TRBD1 (6 bases). As DNA, the CDR3 is TGTGCCAGCGCCCACAGGGAGGACTATGGCTACACTTTC. The encoded protein is CASAHREDYGYTF.